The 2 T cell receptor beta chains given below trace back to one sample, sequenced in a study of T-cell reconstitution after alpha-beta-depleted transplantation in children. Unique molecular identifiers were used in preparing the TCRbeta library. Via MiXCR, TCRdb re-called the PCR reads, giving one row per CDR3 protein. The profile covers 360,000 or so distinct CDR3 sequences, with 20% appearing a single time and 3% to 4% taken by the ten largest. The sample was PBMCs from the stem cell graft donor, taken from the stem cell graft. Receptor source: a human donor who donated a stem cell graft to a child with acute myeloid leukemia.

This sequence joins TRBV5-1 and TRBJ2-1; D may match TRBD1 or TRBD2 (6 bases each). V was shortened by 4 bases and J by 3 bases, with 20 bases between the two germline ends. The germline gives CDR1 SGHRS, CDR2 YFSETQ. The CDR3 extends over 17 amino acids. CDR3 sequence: CASSPRKTGLLYNEQFF. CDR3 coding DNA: TGCGCCAGCAGCCCAAGGAAGACAGGACTACTCTACAATGAGCAGTTCTTC.

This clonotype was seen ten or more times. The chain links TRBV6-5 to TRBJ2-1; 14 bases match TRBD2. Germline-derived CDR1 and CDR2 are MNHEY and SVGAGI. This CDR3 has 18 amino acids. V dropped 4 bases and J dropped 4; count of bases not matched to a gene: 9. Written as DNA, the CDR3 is TGTGCCAGCAGTTCCCGACTAGCGGGAGGGCCACTTTACAATGAGCAGTTCTTC. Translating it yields CASSSRLAGGPLYNEQFF.